Listed here is a single T cell receptor (beta chain). This sample is drawn from a study of blood T cell repertoires in COVID-19. In the study overall: Spain, Italy and the United States supplied samples that represented acute and convalescent COVID-19. From T cells, B-cell-depleted T cells, or PBMCs came the material, which was cDNA or gDNA.

Germline V gene data show CDR1 as SGHRS and CDR2 as YFSETQ. The CDR3 is made up of 14 amino acids. Trimming left V 0 bases short and J 2 bases short, with 8 bases between. Under the authors' procedure: Amplifying reference gene primers gave estimates of nucleated cell counts. TCRdb's table, derived via immunoSEQ multiplex PCR, lists solely in-frame clones and lacks some. The V and J calls and the clone size are those of that table, but D and trimming were determined from the DNA. The sample holds fewer than 200,000 clones, around 80% seen once. The receptor was isolated from a man in his 70s with active or convalescent COVID-19. The chain links TRBV5-1 to TRBJ2-5; TRBD1 is a possible D gene (5 bases). The source material was peripheral blood. The CDR3 region has the DNA TGCGCCAGCAGCTTGGGACAGATACAAGAGACCCAGTACTTC. Its protein product is CASSLGQIQETQYF.